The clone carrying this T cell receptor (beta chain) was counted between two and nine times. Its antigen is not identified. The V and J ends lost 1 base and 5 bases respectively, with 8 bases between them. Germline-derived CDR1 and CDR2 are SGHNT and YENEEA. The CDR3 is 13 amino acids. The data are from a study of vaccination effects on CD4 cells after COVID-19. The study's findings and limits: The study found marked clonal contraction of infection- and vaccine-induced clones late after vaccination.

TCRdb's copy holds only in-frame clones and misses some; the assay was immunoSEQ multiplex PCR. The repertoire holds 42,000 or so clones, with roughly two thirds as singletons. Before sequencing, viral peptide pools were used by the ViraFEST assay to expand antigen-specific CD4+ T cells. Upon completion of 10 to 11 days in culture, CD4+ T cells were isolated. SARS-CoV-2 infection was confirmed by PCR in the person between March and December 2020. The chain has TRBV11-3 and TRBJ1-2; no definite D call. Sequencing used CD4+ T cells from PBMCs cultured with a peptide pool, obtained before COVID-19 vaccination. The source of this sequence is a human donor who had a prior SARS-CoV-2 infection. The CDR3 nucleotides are TGTGCCAGCAGCTTAGGCAGCGAATATGGCTACACCTTC. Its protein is CASSLGSEYGYTF. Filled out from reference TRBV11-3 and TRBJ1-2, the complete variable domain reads EAGVVQSPRYKIIEKKQPVAFWCNPISGHNTLYWYLQNLGQGPELLIRYENEEAVDDSQLPKDRFSAERLKGVDSTLKIQPAELGDSAVYLCASSLGSEYGYTFGSGTRLTVV.